This T cell receptor (beta chain) was profiled in a study of CD8 T cells in ankylosing spondylitis. Findings of the study overall: The authors found the disease-linked clones to be CD8+ and relatively rare in peripheral blood. Characteristic of ankylosing spondylitis blood, it appeared, was a TCR beta motif comprising roughly 8 highly homologous variants. Some of the motif variants had earlier been found in reactive arthritis patients' fluid and blood. In ankylosing spondylitis patients, matched synovial fluid reportedly showed significant enrichment of disease-linked clones.

TCRdb reanalysed the 5' RACE reads using MiXCR and keeps one entry per CDR3 protein. The sample consists of under 150,000 distinct CDR3 sequences, approximately 17% of them appearing once. The V end lost 5 bases, the J end lost 9 bases, and 16 bases lay between the germline ends. The V gene's germline CDR1 is SQVTM and CDR2 ANQGSEA. The CDR3 covers 13 residues. This clonotype showed up just a few times. As yet, its antigen is unknown. The sample was blood, either unsorted or a sorted T cell fraction (not recorded which). The receptor was derived from a male donor with ankylosing spondylitis. The J gene is TRBJ2-2, the V gene TRBV29-1; tentatively, D is TRBD1 (6 bases). The CDR3 reads CSVLGASSRELFF. The CDR3 DNA reads as TGCAGCGTTCTGGGGGCGTCGAGCCGGGAGCTGTTTTTT.